A single T cell receptor beta chain is shown here with its context. The sequenced template was RNA, covering the TCR beta CDR3 region. The workflow started with a first-round RT-PCR run with HTBI primers and then moved on to a second-round multiplex PCR. From the multiplex PCR reads, TCRdb called clonotypes with MiXCR, one entry per CDR3 protein. The table shows about 410,000 distinct CDR3 sequences, with about 16% occurring only once. Unmatched junction bases numbered 6, after V lost 3 bases and J lost 1 base. This CDR3 is built from 17 residues. Germline CDR1 and CDR2: SGHAT and FQNNGV. This sample is drawn from a study of Graves' ophthalmopathy and Graves' hyperthyroidism. Diagnosis used clinical symptoms, serum thyroxine, TRAb, thyroid ultrasound and orbital computed tomography.

The sequenced sample was peripheral blood. The rearrangement joins TRBV11-2 to TRBJ2-3, with 11 bases that match TRBD2. The clonotype comes from a woman aged 18 to 35 with Graves' ophthalmopathy. The CDR3, as DNA: TGTGCCAGCAGCTTCTGGACTAGCGGGTGGGGCACAGATACGCAGTATTTT. Residues: CASSFWTSGWGTDTQYF.